This TCR beta chain was identified in a study of T cell changes during pregnancy in multiple sclerosis. The CDR3 runs 15 residues. Looked up from germline, CDR1 is MNHNS and CDR2 is SASEGT. V lost 6 bases, J lost 2 bases, and 14 bases lay in between. Profiling relied on immunoSEQ multiplex PCR, and the TCRdb table lists in-frame clones only, not all of them. This sample has tens of thousands of clones, with approximately 90% found just once. This TCR was sampled from a female donor with multiple sclerosis, enrolled in a pregnancy study. The sample was peripheral blood, taken in the third trimester of pregnancy. The rearrangement uses TRBV6-1 and TRBJ1-5; perhaps TRBD1 as D (6 bases). CDR3 bases: TGTGCCAGCAGGGGACATGACGGAGGCAATCAGCCCCAGCATTTT. Amino acid sequence: CASRGHDGGNQPQHF.